Sequencing of this T cell receptor (beta chain) was carried out in a study of radiation and T cells in renal cell carcinoma. Study-wide results and caveats: Baseline intratumoral clonotype presence is unknown without pretreatment biopsies.

Of note for this clone: Its antigen is unidentified.

The data were produced by immunoSEQ multiplex PCR, yet TCRdb's version contains in-frame clones alone and is incomplete. The repertoire holds 140,000 to 150,000 clones, with roughly 90% as singletons. The time point was: baseline pretreatment blood. Treatment noted: 15 Gy SBRT to primary tumor, nephrectomy 4 weeks later. Germline CDR1 reads MGHRA; CDR2 reads YSYEKL. V lost 2 bases and J 4 bases, leaving 11 bases between the germline ends. The CDR3 has 14 residues. The chain couples TRBV4-1 to TRBJ1-2; D is undetermined. The receptor comes from a woman in her 70s with renal cell carcinoma. The starting material was blood, obtained from a patient whose treatment included radiotherapy and nephrectomy. The CDR3 region has the DNA TGCGCCAGCAGCCAAAGGAGCGGTGGCTATGGCTACACCTTC. It codes for CASSQRSGGYGYTF.